A selection of T cell receptor beta chains follows, all from one sample in a study of blood T cell repertoires in COVID-19. Repertoires were generated with immunoSEQ multiplex PCR, while TCRdb's copy carries only in-frame clones and drops some. The sample holds some 270,000 clones, approximately 86% seen once. Sequenced sample: peripheral blood. The receptors originated from an older woman who had recovered from COVID-19. Both conserved end residues are part of each CDR3. Each record gives: J gene, V gene, clone size, D gene, CDR3 protein, CDR3 DNA. The D gene is left open where the match is weak. Not every row has a clone size; where given, it reads once, few, many or a size class.

>TRBJ1-2|TRBV2|NA|TRBD1
CASSSLTGGYGYTF
TGTGCCAGCAGTTCTTTGACAGGGGGCTATGGCTACACCTTC
>TRBJ1-2|TRBV10-3|NA|TRBD1
CAIRSQNRGLFYGYTF
TGTGCCATCAGAAGCCAAAACAGGGGGTTATTCTATGGCTACACCTTC
>TRBJ2-7|TRBV11-2|NA|NA
CASSLTYVSYEQYF
TGTGCCAGCAGCTTAACATACGTCTCCTACGAGCAGTACTTC
>TRBJ1-1|TRBV14|NA|TRBD1
CASSQGLGQGKTTEAFF
TGTGCCAGCAGCCAAGGACTCGGACAGGGCAAGACCACTGAAGCTTTCTTT
>TRBJ2-3|TRBV11-3|NA|TRBD2
CASSRGGFSDTQYF
TGTGCCAGCAGCCGCGGGGGGTTTTCGGATACGCAGTATTTT
>TRBJ1-3|TRBV28|NA|NA
CASIPWLGPAGNTIYF
TGTGCCAGCATCCCTTGGCTTGGGCCAGCTGGAAACACCATATATTTT
>TRBJ2-1|TRBV10-3|NA|TRBD2
CATRAGGPHNEQFF
TGTGCCACCCGCGCGGGGGGGCCTCACAATGAGCAGTTCTTC
>TRBJ1-2|TRBV3-1/TRBV3-2|NA|NA
CASSQVRGSGYTF
TGTGCCAGCAGCCAAGTGAGGGGGTCGGGCTACACCTTC
>TRBJ2-7|TRBV7-2|NA|NA
CASSSGSSYEQYF
TGTGCCAGCAGCTCGGGATCTAGCTACGAGCAGTACTTC
>TRBJ1-4|TRBV29-1|NA|NA
CSAGRGLSTNEKLFF
TGCAGCGCGGGGCGGGGGCTCTCAACTAATGAAAAACTGTTTTTT
>TRBJ2-7|TRBV13|NA|NA
CASSFGGPSYEQYF
TGTGCCAGCAGCTTCGGAGGGCCTTCCTACGAGCAGTACTTC
>TRBJ1-6|TRBV4-2|NA|NA
CASSQDNSGAPLHF
TGTGCCAGCAGCCAAGATAATTCCGGGGCACCCCTCCACTTT
>TRBJ2-1|TRBV19|few|TRBD1
CASSVRQGDRNEQFF
TGTGCCAGTAGTGTTAGACAGGGAGACCGCAATGAGCAGTTCTTC
>TRBJ1-2|TRBV11-2|NA|NA
CASSLGPGVAAAGYTF
TGTGCCAGCAGCCTAGGGCCCGGGGTGGCGGCAGCGGGCTACACCTTC
>TRBJ2-2|TRBV7-3|NA|NA
CASSQRGDTGELFF
TGTGCCAGCAGCCAACGGGGAGACACCGGGGAGCTGTTTTTT
>TRBJ2-1|TRBV7-9|NA|TRBD2
CASTSPLADVYNEQFF
TGTGCCAGCACTAGCCCACTAGCGGACGTATACAATGAGCAGTTCTTC
>TRBJ2-5|TRBV7-3|NA|TRBD2
CASSLSGGAWETQYF
TGTGCCAGCAGTCTTAGCGGGGGGGCCTGGGAGACCCAGTACTTC
>TRBJ1-2|TRBV7-2|NA|NA
CASSLERGGGYTF
TGTGCCAGCAGCTTAGAACGGGGAGGGGGCTACACCTTC
>TRBJ1-1|TRBV19|NA|NA
CASTTGFGDTEAFF
TGTGCCAGTACTACGGGATTTGGGGACACTGAAGCTTTCTTT
>TRBJ2-1|TRBV9|NA|NA
CASSVGGQNNEQFF
TGTGCCAGCAGCGTAGGGGGGCAGAACAATGAGCAGTTCTTC
>TRBJ1-2|TRBV29-1|NA|NA
CSFQDIAANYGYTF
TGCAGCTTCCAGGACATCGCAGCTAACTATGGCTACACCTTC
>TRBJ2-6|TRBV18|NA|TRBD2
CASSPGLAGTGANVLTF
TGTGCCAGCTCACCGGGACTAGCGGGGACTGGGGCCAACGTCCTGACTTTC
>TRBJ2-2|TRBV28|few|TRBD2
CAIPKGRGANTGELFF
TGTGCCATCCCCAAGGGGCGGGGGGCGAACACCGGGGAGCTGTTTTTT
>TRBJ2-1|TRBV18|NA|NA
CASSSGHNNEQFF
TGTGCCAGCTCGTCAGGACATAACAATGAGCAGTTCTTC
>TRBJ1-1|TRBV6-6|NA|NA
CASSVPGETEAFF
TGTGCCAGCAGTGTACCAGGGGAAACTGAAGCTTTCTTT
>TRBJ2-3|TRBV5-5|NA|TRBD1
CASSSLTGQGLDTQYF
TGTGCCAGCAGCTCGCTTACGGGACAGGGGTTAGATACGCAGTATTTT
>TRBJ2-1|TRBV28|NA|TRBD2
CASSPPGVAGGYYNEQFF
TGTGCCAGCAGTCCCCCGGGAGTAGCGGGGGGATACTACAATGAGCAGTTCTTC
>TRBJ1-2|TRBV20-1|NA|NA
CSASEGRVYGYTF
TGCAGTGCTAGTGAGGGGAGAGTCTATGGCTACACCTTC
>TRBJ1-6|TRBV5-6|few|NA
CASSALGRGSYNSPLHF
TGTGCCAGCAGCGCACTAGGGAGGGGCTCCTATAATTCACCCCTCCACTTT
>TRBJ2-6|TRBV7-2|NA|TRBD2
CATAGAGANVLTF
TGTGCCACAGCGGGGGCTGGGGCCAACGTCCTGACTTTC
>TRBJ1-2|TRBV5-1|NA|NA
CASSLVRQGPYGYTF
TGCGCCAGCAGCTTGGTCCGGCAGGGCCCCTATGGCTACACCTTC
>TRBJ2-7|TRBV6-4|NA|TRBD2
CASIVSGNNMSHEQYF
TGTGCCAGCATCGTCAGCGGGAATAACATGAGCCACGAGCAGTACTTC
>TRBJ1-1|TRBV19|NA|NA
CASSTRVNTEAFF
TGTGCCAGTAGTACCCGGGTAAACACTGAAGCTTTCTTT
>TRBJ2-5|TRBV9|NA|NA
CASSVNPPPGETQYF
TGTGCCAGCAGCGTAAACCCGCCCCCAGGGGAGACCCAGTACTTC
>TRBJ2-7|TRBV5-5|NA|NA
CASSLQMVPYEQYF
TGTGCCAGCAGCCTACAGATGGTCCCCTACGAGCAGTACTTC
>TRBJ1-4|TRBV18|once|NA
CASSGEVPFEKLFF
TGTGCCAGCTCAGGAGAAGTTCCATTTGAAAAACTGTTTTTT
>TRBJ2-5|TRBV7-2|NA|NA
CASSLDPGLSETQYF
TGTGCCAGCAGCTTAGACCCTGGACTATCGGAGACCCAGTACTTC
>TRBJ1-2|TRBV5-8|NA|NA
CASSSDSYGYTF
TGTGCCAGCAGCTCGGACAGCTATGGCTACACCTTC
>TRBJ2-1|TRBV7-2|NA|TRBD2
CASSFGAGGYNEQFF
TGTGCCAGCAGTTTCGGAGCGGGGGGTTACAATGAGCAGTTCTTC
>TRBJ2-5|TRBV9|few|NA
CASSARHIQETQYF
TGTGCCAGCAGCGCAAGACACATACAAGAGACCCAGTACTTC
>TRBJ1-1|TRBV3-1/TRBV3-2|NA|NA
CASSHQGQYTEAFF
TGTGCCAGCAGCCACCAGGGACAATACACTGAAGCTTTCTTT
>TRBJ1-5|TRBV7-8|NA|TRBD1
CASSPVGGINQPQHF
TGTGCCAGCAGCCCGGTAGGGGGCATCAATCAGCCCCAGCATTTT
>TRBJ2-3|TRBV9|NA|NA
CASSGPTYTSTDTQYF
TGTGCCAGCAGCGGTCCCACTTATACTAGCACAGATACGCAGTATTTT
>TRBJ1-5|TRBV24-1|NA|TRBD1
CATSDWTGGNQPQHF
TGTGCCACCAGTGACTGGACAGGGGGCAATCAGCCCCAGCATTTT
>TRBJ1-2|TRBV15|few|NA
CATSRVGRDYGYTF
TGTGCCACCAGCAGAGTAGGCAGGGACTATGGCTACACCTTC